The 18 T cell receptor beta chains below all came from one sample that was sequenced in a study of T cell repertoires in cytomegalovirus infection. TCRdb reprocessed the reads via MiXCR and lists one record per CDR3 protein. The sample contains 200,000 to 300,000 distinct CDR3 sequences, approximately 13% of which appear only once. The sequenced sample was PBMCs. These receptors were taken from a human donor in good health (CMV status not recorded). Some clones in this sample may be carry-over from other donors' samples.

The chain is built from TRBV20-1 and TRBJ2-5; a weak D match, TRBD1 (5 bases). Trimming took off 2 bases at V and 5 bases at J, with 9 bases between the two ends. From germline, CDR1 is DFQATT and CDR2 SNEGSKA (reference sequence). CDR3 length equals 12 residues. The CDR3 protein is CSARQGEETQYF. Written as DNA, the CDR3 is TGCAGTGCTAGACAGGGTGAGGAGACCCAGTACTTC.

The gene calls are TRBV7-3 and TRBJ2-2, with a possible D match to TRBD2 (6 bases). CDR1 and CDR2 from the germline V gene are SGHTA and FQGTGA. This CDR3 is built from 15 residues. The germline V and J ends were trimmed by 3 bases and 1 base, with 9 bases remaining between them. The CDR3 DNA reads as TGTGCCAGCAGCTTGATCGGGGGGAACACCGGGGAGCTGTTTTTT. This encodes CASSLIGGNTGELFF.

This clonotype was counted ten times or more. This chain uses TRBV7-2 with TRBJ2-7; 10 bases agree with TRBD2. J lost 6 bases, V lost 5 bases, and 10 bases had no gene match. Germline assignment: CDR1 SGHTA and CDR2 FQGNSA. The CDR3 is 15 residues long. The CDR3 DNA follows: TGTGCCAGCAGCCTCCTAGCGGGAGCTCTCCTCGAGCAGTACTTC. Residues: CASSLLAGALLEQYF. The whole variable domain, filled in from reference TRBV7-2 and TRBJ2-7, reads GAGVSQSPSNKVTEKGKDVELRCDPISGHTALYWYRQSLGQGLEFLIYFQGNSAPDKSGLPSDRFSAERTGGSVSTLTIQRTQQEDSAVYLCASSLLAGALLEQYFGPGTRLTVT.

This clonotype was seen ten or more times. The chain combines TRBV5-1 with TRBJ1-1; the D gene is possibly TRBD1 (6 bases). Germline lookup yields CDR1 SGHRS and CDR2 YFSETQ. Trimming shortened V by 4 bases and J by 5 bases, and 15 bases separated the two germline ends. This CDR3 contains 14 residues. The CDR3 loop is CASSPQGGGTEAFF. CDR3 nucleotides: TGCGCCAGCAGCCCACAGGGAGGTGGTACTGAAGCTTTCTTT.

This clonotype was observed many times. This chain connects TRBV19 to TRBJ1-2; no firm D call. Trimming removed 5 bases from V and 4 bases from J, with 14 bases in between. Germline lookup yields CDR1 LNHDA and CDR2 SQIVND (reference sequence). The CDR3 spans 14 residues. The CDR3 coding sequence is TGTGCCAGTAGTCCCCCCGACGCGATCTATGGCTACACCTTC. Protein sequence: CASSPPDAIYGYTF.

In its sample, this clonotype was seen many times. The chain uses TRBV6-2 or TRBV6-3 and TRBJ2-6; maybe TRBD2 (6 bases). This CDR3 has 20 residues. Trimming pared 2 bases from V and 0 bases from J, leaving 20 bases between. CDR1 is MNHEY, CDR2 SVGEGT, per germline. This CDR3 reads CASSYGIRRGGSSGANVLTF. In DNA form, the CDR3 reads TGTGCCAGCAGTTACGGAATAAGGAGGGGAGGAAGCTCTGGGGCCAACGTCCTGACTTTC.

The V gene is TRBV18, the J gene TRBJ2-3, with TRBD1 identical over 7 bases. In germline, CDR1 is KGHSH, CDR2 LQKENI. V lost 0 bases, J lost 2 bases, and 5 bases stayed unmatched. This CDR3 comprises 16 residues. CDR3: CASSPPGTASTDTQYF. CDR3 nucleotides: TGTGCCAGCTCACCACCGGGGACAGCCTCCACAGATACGCAGTATTTT.

This clonotype showed up just a few times. This chain joins TRBV25-1 and TRBJ1-5; D possibly corresponds to TRBD1 (5 bases). The CDR3 contains 16 residues. V lost 6 bases and J lost 2, with 17 bases in between. The V gene's germline CDR1 is MGHDK and CDR2 SYGVNS. The CDR3 nucleotides are TGTGCCAGCAGCCCTTCCCGGGGGGACGGCAATCAGCCCCAGCATTTT. It yields the protein CASSPSRGDGNQPQHF.

The sample holds many counts of this clonotype. V gene TRBV12-3 or TRBV12-4 combines with J gene TRBJ2-7; D gene unclear. The germline V and J ends were trimmed by 3 bases and 4 bases, with 1 base remaining between them. This CDR3 comprises 10 residues. CDR3 amino acids: CASSLYEQYF. Written as DNA, the CDR3 is TGTGCCAGCAGTTTGTACGAGCAGTACTTC.

This clonotype was counted at least ten times. V gene TRBV19 combines with J gene TRBJ1-1; maybe TRBD1 (5 bases). CDR1 is LNHDA and CDR2 is SQIVND in the germline V gene (reference sequence). The CDR3 covers 14 residues. Trimming took 3 bases from V and 3 from J, leaving 11 bases between them. The CDR3 DNA follows: TGTGCCAGTAGTATGTATTTGACAGACACTGAAGCTTTCTTT. The encoded protein is CASSMYLTDTEAFF.

The chain recombines TRBV7-1 with TRBJ1-1; 9 bases line up with TRBD1. TRBV7-1 is given ORF status, its function remaining uncertain. J gave up 5 bases and V 5 bases, and 6 bases lay outside the gene matches. The CDR3 covers 14 residues. CDR3 residues: CASSPEGQGTEAFF. CDR3 nucleotides: TGTGCCAGCAGCCCCGAAGGACAGGGGACTGAAGCTTTCTTT.

This clonotype showed up many times. The chain links TRBV7-8 to TRBJ1-5, with TRBD1 matching 10 bases. J lost 0 bases, V lost 1 base, and 12 bases had no gene match. The CDR3 consists of 20 residues. CDR1 is SGHVS, CDR2 FQNEAQ, per germline. CDR3 bases: TGTGCCAGCAGCTTAGACCTCCGGGACAGGGGCGCTAATAGCAATCAGCCCCAGCATTTT. It yields the protein CASSLDLRDRGANSNQPQHF.

This clonotype was seen repeatedly, ten times or more. The chain couples TRBV7-2 to TRBJ1-1; D gene uncertain. This CDR3 region has 15 residues. V dropped 1 base and J dropped 4 bases, with 13 bases sitting between them. The germline CDR1 and CDR2 sequences are SGHTA and FQGNSA. CDR3 amino acids: CASSLGSPVVTEAFF. In DNA form, the CDR3 reads TGTGCCAGCAGCTTAGGGTCCCCGGTCGTCACTGAAGCTTTCTTT.

This clonotype was seen repeatedly, ten times or more. This rearrangement joins TRBV7-2 to TRBJ2-5, with D maybe TRBD1 (6 bases). Germline CDR1 SGHTA, CDR2 FQGNSA. Deletions cut 5 bases from V and 5 bases from J, with 15 bases between. The CDR3 extends over 14 amino acids. The CDR3 region has the DNA TGTGCCAGCAGCCGACCAGGGGCTGGGGAGACCCAGTACTTC. Amino acid sequence: CASSRPGAGETQYF.

This clonotype was seen repeatedly, ten times or more. V is TRBV7-9 and J is TRBJ1-2, with D maybe TRBD1 (5 bases). The V gene's germline CDR1 is SEHNR and CDR2 FQNEAQ (reference sequence). V was clipped by 1 base and J by 4 bases, with 13 bases between them. The CDR3 consists of 15 residues. As DNA, the CDR3 is TGTGCCAGCAGCTTAGAGCGGGCAGGGTTCTATGGCTACACCTTC. Amino acid sequence: CASSLERAGFYGYTF.

The rearrangement uses TRBV6-2 or TRBV6-3 and TRBJ2-5; D gene uncertain. The CDR3 is 13 amino acids. From germline, CDR1 is MNHEY and CDR2 SVGEGT. Trimming shortened V by 2 bases and J by 3 bases, and 7 bases separated the two germline ends. The chain's CDR3 is CASSYETEETQYF. The CDR3 DNA sequence: TGTGCCAGCAGTTACGAGACGGAAGAGACCCAGTACTTC.

In the case of this clonotype: At one of its ends the junction is not consistent with the germline gene, which may arise from a read error. This chain uses TRBV7-6 with TRBJ2-7; D gene uncertain. Germline CDR1 is SGHVS and CDR2 is FNYEAQ. CDR3 length equals 13 residues. The CDR3 protein is CASSPENSYERYF. The CDR3 DNA is TGTGCCAGCAGCCCGGAGAACTCCTACGAGCGGTACTTC. The whole variable domain, filled in from reference TRBV7-6 and TRBJ2-7, reads GAGVSQSPRYKVTKRGQDVALRCDPISGHVSLYWYRQALGQGPEFLTYFNYEAQQDKSGLPNDRFSAERPEGSISTLTIQRTEQRDSAMYRCASSPENSYERYFGPGTRLTVT.

This clonotype was picked up a small number of times. The rearrangement joins TRBV7-2 to TRBJ2-5; the match to TRBD2 covers 8 bases. The germline V gene encodes CDR1 SGHTA and CDR2 FQGNSA. The length of the CDR3 is 15 residues. V lost 3 bases and J lost 2; bases outside the gene matches: 5. In DNA form, the CDR3 reads TGTGCCAGCAGCTTTAGCGGGACCCTTCAAGAGACCCAGTACTTC. It yields the protein CASSFSGTLQETQYF.